The 8 T cell receptor beta chains given below trace back to one sample, sequenced in a study of control samples from healthy donors and cancer patients. Clones were read by immunoSEQ multiplex PCR, and TCRdb kept only the in-frame ones, dropping some. The sample carries about 150,000 clones, 75% to 95% recorded once. Input material: blood. The origin of the receptors is a woman aged 40 to 55 in good health.

The chain has TRBV5-1 and TRBJ2-5, with 12 bases fitting TRBD2. Germline lookup yields CDR1 SGHRS and CDR2 YFSETQ. The CDR3 extends over 17 amino acids. The J segment lost 0 bases and the V segment lost 4 bases, leaving 7 bases of the junction unmatched. The CDR3 sequence: CASSPTGTSGYQETQYF. CDR3 in DNA: TGCGCCAGCAGCCCTACCGGGACTAGCGGGTACCAAGAGACCCAGTACTTC.

The V gene is TRBV6-6, the J gene TRBJ1-2, with 8 bases fitting TRBD1. Germline CDR1 is MNHNY and CDR2 is SVGAGI (reference sequence). J gave up 0 bases and V 5 bases, and 8 bases lay outside the gene matches. This CDR3 comprises 16 residues. The chain's CDR3 is CASSRVDRVANYGYTF. In nucleotides, the CDR3 is TGTGCCAGCAGTCGAGTGGACAGGGTTGCTAACTATGGCTACACCTTC.

The chain couples TRBV12-3 or TRBV12-4 to TRBJ2-3, with D unclear. This CDR3 has 12 amino acids. The germline V and J ends were trimmed by 6 bases and 1 base, with 5 bases remaining between them. The CDR3 coding sequence is TGTGCCAGCAGCGACGGCACAGATACGCAGTATTTT. Translated, it gives CASSDGTDTQYF.

This chain joins TRBV7-2 and TRBJ1-1; D is ambiguous. The CDR3 loop spans 13 amino acids. CDR1 is SGHTA, CDR2 FQGNSA, per germline. CDR3 coding DNA: TGTGCACTCCGAAGTGCAGGGAACACTGAAGCTTTCTTT. Translating it yields CALRSAGNTEAFF. The full variable domain, rest sourced from reference TRBV7-2 and TRBJ1-1, is GAGVSQSPSNKVTEKGKDVELRCDPISGHTALYWYRQSLGQGLEFLIYFQGNSAPDKSGLPSDRFSAERTGGSVSTLTIQRTQQEDSAVYLCALRSAGNTEAFFGQGTRLTVV.

The chain is built from TRBV2 and TRBJ1-6; a weak D match, TRBD1 (5 bases). Per the germline V gene, CDR1 is SNHLY and CDR2 is FYNNEI. CDR3 length equals 14 residues. Trimming shortened V by 4 bases and J by 8 bases, and 12 bases separated the two germline ends. The CDR3 here is CASSVGAADSPLHF. The DNA of the CDR3 is TGTGCCAGCAGTGTCGGGGCGGCGGATTCACCCCTCCACTTT.

CDR3 residues: CASTDSWRQYF. CDR3 nucleotide sequence: TGTGCCAGCACCGACAGTTGGAGGCAGTACTTC. The chain employs TRBV6-5 and TRBJ2-7; possible D gene TRBD1, 5 bases. Trimming cost V 7 bases and J 9 bases, with 13 bases left between them. This CDR3 spans 11 amino acids. Germline V gene lookup returns CDR1 MNHEY and CDR2 SVGAGI.

This clone was observed a single time. The same CDR3 also results from other DNA sequences found in this sample. This chain uses TRBV12-3 or TRBV12-4 with TRBJ2-1; D gene unclear. Trimming took 3 bases from V and 7 from J, leaving 4 bases between them. This CDR3 region has 11 residues. In DNA, the CDR3 is TGTGCCAGCAGTTTGGCAAATGAGCAGTTCTTC. Encoded protein: CASSLANEQFF.

The genes are TRBV10-1 and TRBJ2-5; TRBD2 matches 11 bases. Germline CDR1 and CDR2: WNHNN and SYGVQD (reference sequence). This CDR3 has 17 residues. With V trimmed by 6 bases and J by 2 bases, 11 bases remained unmatched. The CDR3 protein is CASRAELAGGPQETQYF. The CDR3 region has the DNA TGCGCCAGCAGGGCCGAGCTAGCGGGGGGCCCTCAAGAGACCCAGTACTTC.